This passage covers 14 T cell receptor beta chains from one sample sequenced in a study of T-cell reconstitution after alpha-beta-depleted transplantation in children. A TCRbeta library incorporating unique molecular identifiers was prepared. One entry per CDR3 protein results from TCRdb running MiXCR on the PCR reads. Of about 72,000 distinct CDR3 sequences detected, around 7.9% appear once; the ten largest clones hold approximately 2.4%. The sequencing here drew on PBMCs from the stem cell graft donor, taken from the stem cell graft. These receptors originate from a human donor who donated a stem cell graft to a child with acute lymphoblastic leukemia.

This clonotype was seen only a few times. The chain employs TRBV24-1 and TRBJ1-1; 7 positions match TRBD1. This CDR3 contains 13 residues. The V gene end was trimmed by 11 bases and the J gene end by 4 bases; junction bases not matched to a gene: 9. Germline CDR1 KGHDR, CDR2 SFDVKD. CDR3 in DNA: TGTGCCAGTGGGACAGCGGGGGTCACTGAAGCTTTCTTT. It specifies CASGTAGVTEAFF.

This clonotype has at least ten counts. V is TRBV12-3 or TRBV12-4 and J is TRBJ1-4; tentative D call: TRBD1 (5 bases). CDR3 size: 13 residues. V lost 8 bases to trimming and J lost 9 bases, with 16 bases between them. CDR3 in amino acids: CASSSDQGQKLFF. CDR3 DNA sequence: TGTGCCAGCTCGTCGGATCAGGGACAAAAACTGTTTTTT.

This clonotype was observed at least ten times. The gene calls are TRBV12-3 or TRBV12-4 and TRBJ2-7; 7 bases agree with TRBD2. The CDR3 runs 14 residues. Trimming at V came to 6 bases and at J to 1 base, leaving 6 bases not matched to a gene. CDR3 coding DNA: TGTGCCAGCAGCCAACGACTAGCATCCTACGAGCAGTACTTC. Translated, it gives CASSQRLASYEQYF.

This clonotype was seen many times. This rearrangement joins TRBV4-2 to TRBJ2-7, with 10 bases identical to TRBD2. The germline V gene has CDR1 LGHNA and CDR2 YNFKEQ. With 0 bases clipped from V and 6 bases from J, the junction kept 14 bases outside the gene matches. The CDR3 runs 18 residues. The DNA of the CDR3 is TGTGCCAGCAGCCAAGATAGGACTAGCGGACCGGGGGGTCTCGAGCAGTACTTC. Translating gives CASSQDRTSGPGGLEQYF.

In its sample, this clonotype was seen many times. The V call is TRBV10-3, the J call TRBJ1-5; D might be TRBD1 (6 bases). Germline V lookup: CDR1 ENHRY, CDR2 SYGVKD. CDR3 length: 15 amino acids. V shed 3 bases and J shed 5 bases, with 14 bases lying between them. The CDR3 loop reads CAISDSTGRYQPQHF. CDR3 DNA sequence: TGTGCCATCAGTGACTCGACAGGACGTTATCAGCCCCAGCATTTT.

This clonotype was detected ten times or more. The chain employs TRBV20-1 and TRBJ2-1; 9 nucleotides match TRBD1. Germline V CDR1 and CDR2: DFQATT, SNEGSKA (reference sequence). Trimming removed 5 bases from V and 8 bases from J; junction bases left unmatched: 7. This CDR3 has 13 residues. CDR3 protein: CSAAGTGWYEQFF. The CDR3 coding sequence is TGCAGTGCTGCCGGGACAGGGTGGTATGAGCAGTTCTTC.

The count of this clonotype is one. The V gene is TRBV15, the J gene TRBJ2-2, with 11 bases that match TRBD1. Trimming removed 5 bases from V and 5 bases from J; junction bases left unmatched: 4. Germline loops: CDR1 LNHNV, CDR2 YYDKDF (reference sequence). CDR3 size: 15 residues. The CDR3 DNA reads TGTGCCACCAGCGGGGGACAGGGGGGAACCGGGGAGCTGTTTTTT. This codes for CATSGGQGGTGELFF. The variable domain in full, completed from reference TRBV15 and TRBJ2-2, reads DAMVIQNPRYQVTQFGKPVTLSCSQTLNHNVMYWYQQKSSQAPKLLFHYYDKDFNNEADTPDNFQSRRPNTSFCFLDIRSPGLGDTAMYLCATSGGQGGTGELFFGEGSRLTVL.

There are many counts of this clonotype. This chain joins TRBV5-1 and TRBJ2-5, with 7 bases lining up with TRBD1. Germline V gene lookup returns CDR1 SGHRS and CDR2 YFSETQ. Losses at the gene ends were 3 bases for V and 5 bases for J; bases not matched to a gene: 13. CDR3 length: 16 amino acids. This chain's CDR3 is CASSWLSDRVDETQYF. CDR3 nucleotide sequence: TGCGCCAGCAGCTGGCTTAGTGACAGGGTGGATGAGACCCAGTACTTC.

This clonotype showed up many times. This chain links TRBV6-1 with TRBJ1-6; 12 bases are shared with TRBD1. Losses at the gene ends were 6 bases for V and 10 bases for J; bases not matched to a gene: 4. Germline values: CDR1 MNHNS, CDR2 SASEGT. CDR3 size: 14 residues. DNA for the CDR3: TGTGCCAGCAGACAGGGACAGGGGGCGTCACCCCTCCACTTT. Translated, it gives CASRQGQGASPLHF.

This clonotype was counted only a few times. The junction differs from germline at one of its ends, possibly a read error. The genes are TRBV7-2 and TRBJ1-5; a possible D gene is TRBD1 (6 bases). The CDR3 contains 14 residues. Germline-derived CDR1 and CDR2 are SGHTA and FQGNSA. As DNA, the CDR3 is TGTGCCAGCAGTCTTTGGGGGGGCAACCAGCCCCAGCATTTT. This encodes CASSLWGGNQPQHF.

Ten or more counts support this clonotype. V gene TRBV12-3 or TRBV12-4 combines with J gene TRBJ1-5; D might be TRBD1 (5 bases). Between the trimmed V and J ends, which lost 4 bases and 9 bases, there was a span of 16 bases. The CDR3 totals 14 residues. The CDR3, as DNA: TGTGCCAGCAGTTCCCCTGGGACGGCCCGGCCCCAGCATTTT. This codes for CASSSPGTARPQHF.

This clonotype was seen ten or more times. V gene TRBV6-1 combines with J gene TRBJ1-2; D is undetermined. V shed 5 bases and J shed 0 bases, with 7 bases lying between them. In germline, CDR1 is MNHNS, CDR2 SASEGT. There are 13 residues in the CDR3. The CDR3 bases are TGTGCCAGCAGTATCTTAGCTAACTATGGCTACACCTTC. Amino acids: CASSILANYGYTF.

With respect to this clonotype: At one end, the junction sequence differs from germline, possibly due to a read error. This sequence joins TRBV12-3 or TRBV12-4 and TRBJ2-3; either TRBD1 or TRBD2 may fit D (5 bases each). The CDR3 sequence is 11 residues long. In DNA form, the CDR3 reads TGTGCCAGCAGCTACCGAGGGACCCGGGATTTT. It specifies CASSYRGTRDF.

This clonotype was picked up many times. The genes are TRBV27 and TRBJ1-2, with D possibly TRBD1 on 6 matching bases. In germline, CDR1 is MNHEY, CDR2 SMNVEV (reference sequence). V lost 3 bases and J lost 3, with 8 bases in between. This CDR3 is 13 amino acids long. CDR3 in amino acids: CASSLGGHYGYTF. CDR3 sequence (DNA): TGTGCCAGCAGTTTGGGGGGGCACTATGGCTACACCTTC.